Listed below are T cell receptor beta chains from one sample, sequenced in a study of T cell repertoires in cytomegalovirus infection. Via MiXCR, TCRdb re-called the reads, giving one row per CDR3 protein. The profile covers fewer than 300,000 distinct CDR3 sequences, with over 20% appearing a single time and over 11% taken by the ten largest. Input material: PBMCs. The receptor source for this set is a human donor in good health (CMV status not recorded). Some clones in this sample may be carry-over from other donors' samples. CDR3s include the opening cysteine and the closing phenylalanine or tryptophan. A D gene is named only where the DNA matches it firmly. Clone sizes are given selectively: once, few, many, or a class where the clone is expanded.

j_call,d_call,clone_size,v_call,cdr3_aa,cdr3_nt
TRBJ1-5,NA,many,TRBV7-2,CASSRGRGQPQHF,TGTGCCAGCAGCCGGGGGAGGGGACAGCCCCAGCATTTT
TRBJ2-1,NA,many,TRBV7-2,CASSLYARQAYNEQFF,TGTGCCAGCAGCTTATATGCCCGGCAGGCCTACAATGAGCAGTTCTTC
TRBJ2-3,TRBD2,few,TRBV7-2,CASSAMTSGGGIDTQYF,TGTGCCAGCAGCGCGATGACTAGCGGGGGGGGAATAGATACGCAGTATTTT
TRBJ2-1,NA,many,TRBV11-2,CASSLDGGNEQFF,TGTGCCAGCAGCTTAGATGGGGGGAATGAGCAGTTCTTC
TRBJ1-1,TRBD1,many,TRBV20-1,CSAGRQGYTEAFF,TGCAGTGCTGGTAGACAGGGTTACACTGAAGCTTTCTTT
TRBJ2-3,NA,NA,TRBV30,CAWGGWRQYF,TGTGCCTGGGGAGGGTGGAGGCAGTATTTT
TRBJ1-2,NA,few,TRBV11-2,CASSPTIEYTF,TGTGCCAGCAGCCCCACGATTGAGTACACCTTC
TRBJ2-3,NA,few,TRBV7-8,CASSIGNTQYF,TGTGCCAGCAGCATTGGAAATACGCAGTATTTT
TRBJ2-1,TRBD1,few,TRBV2,CASKEQGVNEQFF,TGTGCCAGCAAGGAACAGGGGGTTAATGAGCAGTTCTTC
TRBJ2-3,TRBD1,NA,TRBV11-2,CASSFGTGVPDTQYF,TGTGCCAGCAGCTTTGGGACAGGGGTTCCAGATACGCAGTATTTT
TRBJ2-7,TRBD2,NA,TRBV6-1,CASVYSGGSYEQYF,TGTGCCAGCGTCTATAGCGGGGGGAGCTACGAGCAGTACTTC
TRBJ1-5,NA,NA,TRBV20-1,CSARDGGGNQPQHF,TGCAGTGCTAGAGATGGGGGTGGGAATCAGCCCCAGCATTTT
TRBJ2-3,NA,NA,TRBV20-1,CSARDLKYNADTQYF,TGCAGTGCTAGAGATTTGAAGTACAACGCAGATACGCAGTATTTT
TRBJ1-1,NA,few,TRBV6-1,CASTSGQGNTEAFF,TGTGCCAGCACTTCCGGTCAGGGGAACACTGAAGCTTTCTTT
TRBJ1-5,NA,few,TRBV7-2,CASSLEVDQPQHF,TGTGCCAGCAGCTTAGAGGTTGATCAGCCCCAGCATTTT
TRBJ2-7,NA,many,TRBV7-2,CASSPTGWGLEQYF,TGTGCCAGCAGCCCAACTGGATGGGGATTAGAGCAGTACTTC
TRBJ2-1,TRBD2,many,TRBV7-3,CASSLLGLEIYNEQFF,TGTGCCAGCAGCTTATTGGGACTAGAGATTTACAATGAGCAGTTCTTC
TRBJ2-5,NA,few,TRBV7-9,CASSPPQPGIQETQYF,TGTGCCAGCAGCCCCCCTCAACCGGGGATCCAAGAGACCCAGTACTTC
TRBJ2-3,NA,NA,TRBV7-4,CASSPGALSTDTQYF,TGTGCCAGCAGCCCTGGAGCGCTTAGCACAGATACGCAGTATTTT
TRBJ2-4,TRBD1,NA,TRBV19,CASSPGQVFLGAKNIQYF,TGTGCCAGTAGTCCGGGACAGGTATTTCTGGGGGCCAAAAACATTCAGTACTTC
TRBJ1-5,TRBD1,many,TRBV7-2,CASSLGGGAATQPQHF,TGTGCCAGCAGCTTAGGAGGGGGCGCGGCTACGCAGCCCCAGCATTTT
TRBJ2-7,NA,NA,TRBV28,CASSQGGREQYF,TGTGCCAGCAGTCAAGGCGGAAGAGAGCAGTACTTC
TRBJ1-1,NA,NA,TRBV6-6,CASSYLGHTEAFF,TGTGCCAGCAGTTACTTAGGCCACACTGAAGCTTTCTTT
TRBJ2-1,NA,NA,TRBV29-1,CSVAGLSALGEQFF,TGCAGCGTGGCGGGACTTTCGGCGTTGGGTGAGCAGTTCTTC
TRBJ1-1,NA,NA,TRBV28,CASSVGRLRVEAFF,TGTGCCAGCAGCGTGGGACGATTACGTGTTGAAGCTTTCTTT
TRBJ2-7,NA,many,TRBV7-2,CASSLASPRRFSGISYEQYF,TGTGCCAGCAGCTTAGCTAGCCCGCGGCGATTCTCCGGGATCTCCTACGAGCAGTACTTC
TRBJ1-5,NA,few,TRBV11-2,CASSLEPGRSNQPQHF,TGTGCCAGCAGCTTAGAGCCAGGGAGGAGCAATCAGCCCCAGCATTTT
TRBJ2-7,NA,many,TRBV7-2,CASSRTGDLVVEQYF,TGTGCCAGCAGCCGAACTGGGGACCTAGTAGTCGAGCAGTACTTC
TRBJ1-2,NA,many,TRBV7-2,CASGDSLYGYTF,TGTGCCAGCGGCGACAGCCTCTATGGCTACACCTTC
TRBJ1-5,NA,NA,TRBV19,CASSGPQGRQPQHF,TGTGCCAGTAGTGGGCCCCAGGGGCGACAGCCCCAGCATTTT
TRBJ2-1,NA,NA,TRBV7-9,CASSFPGPSSYNEQFF,TGTGCCAGCAGCTTTCCGGGCCCGAGCTCCTACAATGAGCAGTTCTTC
TRBJ2-7,NA,NA,TRBV4-3,CASSQGGGANRHEQYF,TGCGCCAGCAGCCAAGGAGGCGGGGCAAACAGGCACGAGCAGTACTTC
TRBJ2-7,TRBD2,NA,TRBV5-3,CASSKPGLAGNYEQYF,TGTGCCAGCAGCAAACCGGGACTAGCGGGAAACTACGAGCAGTACTTC
TRBJ2-2,TRBD2,many,TRBV12-3/TRBV12-4,CASTRTSGLAGELFF,TGTGCCAGCACCCGGACTAGCGGGTTGGCCGGGGAGCTGTTTTTT
TRBJ2-1,TRBD2,NA,TRBV6-1,CASSAGTSGNNEQFF,TGTGCCAGCAGTGCGGGGACTAGCGGTAACAATGAGCAGTTCTTC
TRBJ2-1,TRBD1,many,TRBV7-2,CASSLVSGMWQGAYEQFF,TGTGCCAGCAGCTTAGTATCGGGGATGTGGCAGGGGGCCTATGAGCAGTTCTTC
TRBJ2-3,TRBD1,NA,TRBV20-1,CSATLTGGGFDTQYF,TGCAGTGCTACCCTCACAGGGGGTGGCTTTGATACGCAGTATTTT
TRBJ2-7,TRBD2,NA,TRBV28,CASSSPHAGGLEQYF,TGTGCCAGCAGTTCCCCCCACGCGGGAGGGCTGGAGCAGTACTTC
TRBJ1-4,TRBD1,NA,TRBV29-1,CSVPGQGMEKLFF,TGCAGCGTCCCGGGACAGGGGATGGAAAAACTGTTTTTT
TRBJ1-1,NA,few,TRBV6-5,CASRKSTEAFF,TGTGCCAGCAGAAAAAGCACTGAAGCTTTCTTT
TRBJ2-1,TRBD2,NA,TRBV20-1,CSAKRASGREPYNEQFF,TGCAGTGCTAAAAGGGCTAGCGGGAGGGAACCCTACAATGAGCAGTTCTTC
TRBJ1-2,NA,NA,TRBV10-3,CASGQGAFYGYTF,TGTGCCTCAGGGCAGGGTGCCTTTTATGGCTACACCTTC
TRBJ2-1,TRBD2,few,TRBV10-2,CATRGSGGVNEQFF,TGCGCCACCCGAGGTAGCGGGGGGGTTAATGAGCAGTTCTTC
TRBJ2-3,TRBD2,many,TRBV7-2,CASSLGLAGGYWGTDTQYF,TGTGCCAGCAGCTTGGGACTAGCGGGAGGGTACTGGGGCACAGATACGCAGTATTTT
TRBJ2-1,TRBD2,NA,TRBV28,CTSGGTNPYNEQFF,TGTACTAGCGGGGGGACAAACCCCTACAATGAGCAGTTCTTC
TRBJ1-1,NA,NA,TRBV5-5,CASSLAGTATEAFF,TGTGCCAGCAGCTTGGCCGGAACAGCCACTGAAGCTTTCTTT
TRBJ2-3,NA,NA,TRBV29-1,CSGRSAYFTDTQYF,TGCAGCGGCCGGTCCGCTTACTTCACAGATACGCAGTATTTT
TRBJ2-3,TRBD2,NA,TRBV7-9,CASSPRLADPTDTQYF,TGTGCCAGCAGCCCACGACTAGCAGACCCCACAGATACGCAGTATTTT
TRBJ2-7,TRBD2,NA,TRBV5-5,CASMGLAGGSYEQYF,TGTGCCAGCATGGGACTAGCGGGGGGATCCTACGAGCAGTACTTC
TRBJ2-5,TRBD1,NA,TRBV7-3,CASTPGTVQETQYF,TGTGCCAGCACCCCCGGGACAGTCCAAGAGACCCAGTACTTC
TRBJ1-1,NA,few,TRBV28,CASSSGGWTEAFF,TGTGCCAGCAGTTCGGGGGGTTGGACTGAAGCTTTCTTT
TRBJ2-2,NA,many,TRBV7-2,CASSRPGGRGTGELFF,TGTGCCAGCAGCCGCCCCGGGGGGCGGGGGACCGGGGAGCTGTTTTTT
TRBJ2-3,NA,NA,TRBV28,CASKEAATQYF,TGTGCCAGCAAGGAGGCGGCCACGCAGTATTTT
TRBJ2-1,NA,NA,TRBV6-2/TRBV6-3,CASSYISYNEQFF,TGTGCCAGCAGTTACATCTCGTACAATGAGCAGTTCTTC
TRBJ2-7,TRBD2,few,TRBV7-2,CASSPAGGPFEQYF,TGTGCCAGCAGTCCAGCGGGAGGGCCATTTGAGCAGTACTTC
TRBJ2-1,NA,many,TRBV6-2/TRBV6-3,CASSLGPEKGHEQFF,TGTGCCAGCAGTCTGGGACCAGAAAAGGGGCATGAGCAGTTCTTC
TRBJ1-1,NA,few,TRBV6-1,CASSERRGGNTEAFF,TGTGCCAGCAGTGAACGGCGAGGCGGGAACACTGAAGCTTTCTTT
TRBJ2-1,NA,many,TRBV7-2,CASSLVGANDNEQFF,TGTGCCAGCAGCTTAGTCGGAGCAAACGACAATGAGCAGTTCTTC